Presented here are 13 T cell receptor beta chains from one specimen sequenced in a study of shared clonotypes between healthy human individuals (dated by TCRdb to the early 2020s). Libraries were prepared through the immunoSEQ multiplex PCR assay. TCRdb provides this immuneACCESS table in a form limited to in-frame rearrangements. Some clones are lacking; in checked studies, under half of them reflect an unresolved V gene, and why the rest are absent is not known. Present in this sample are about a million clones, 70% to 80% of which were seen just once. Of the sample, 0.89% falls within the top ten clones. The sequencing input was memory CD4+ T cells from PBMCs. Interpreted using the paper, the cell subset or site label stands for: CD45RA-negative fraction. The receptors were gathered from a man between 18 and 29 years old in good health. Some clones in this sample may be carry-over from other donors' samples.

Of note for this clone: Distinct nucleotide sequences in the sample also encode this CDR3. The gene calls are TRBV6-5 and TRBJ2-3; the D is unclear. Trimming cost V 8 bases and J 0 bases, with 9 bases left between them. CDR3 size: 13 residues. In germline, CDR1 is MNHEY, CDR2 SVGAGI. The CDR3 coding sequence is TGTGCCAGCCGGTTTGCTAGCACAGATACGCAGTATTTT. This gives the protein CASRFASTDTQYF.

This sequence joins TRBV5-1 and TRBJ1-1; unclear D gene. V lost 4 bases and J 5 bases, leaving 12 bases between the germline ends. The CDR3 loop spans 13 amino acids. Germline V gives CDR1 SGHRS, CDR2 YFSETQ. The CDR3 DNA sequence: TGCGCCAGCAGCACCAGGTCAGCAACTGAAGCTTTCTTT. Translated: CASSTRSATEAFF.

The V gene is TRBV10-3, the J gene TRBJ1-1, with 9 bases aligning to TRBD1. J lost 9 bases, V lost 3 bases, and 5 bases had no gene match. Germline V CDR1 and CDR2: ENHRY, SYGVKD. This CDR3 is built from 13 residues. CDR3: CAISENRGLKAFF. Written as DNA, the CDR3 is TGTGCCATCAGTGAAAACAGGGGGCTGAAAGCTTTCTTT.

The V call is TRBV7-2, the J call TRBJ2-7; D not certain. V was pared by 7 bases and J by 6 bases, with 22 bases between. This CDR3 comprises 15 residues. From germline, CDR1 is SGHTA and CDR2 FQGNSA. In DNA form, the CDR3 reads TGTGCCAGCACCCCCCGACGGACGCACGGCGGCGAGCAGTACTTC. Its translation is CASTPRRTHGGEQYF.

With regard to this clone: This clone may be a read error of a much larger clone one base away. The chain uses TRBV6-6 and TRBJ2-3, with D hard to call. The V and J ends lost 5 bases and 0 bases respectively, with 0 bases between them. The CDR3 consists of 11 residues. Germline CDR1 and CDR2: MNHNY and SVGAGI (reference sequence). In DNA, the CDR3 is TGTGCCAGCAGTAGCACAGATACGCAGTATTTT. This gives the protein CASSSTDTQYF.

The sample holds one count of this clone. This chain uses TRBV19 with TRBJ1-2; 11 bases align to TRBD1. Germline CDR1 LNHDA, CDR2 SQIVND (reference sequence). The CDR3 sequence is 15 residues long. V shed 6 bases, J shed 3 bases, and the junction held 6 bases outside the gene matches. CDR3 in DNA: TGTGCCAGTAGCGGACAGGGGGCAGCTTACTATGGCTACACCTTC. Encoded protein: CASSGQGAAYYGYTF. The complete variable domain, with remaining parts taken from reference TRBV19 and TRBJ1-2, reads DGGITQSPKYLFRKEGQNVTLSCEQNLNHDAMYWYRQDPGQGLRLIYYSQIVNDFQKGDIAEGYSVSREKKESFPLTVTSAQKNPTAFYLCASSGQGAAYYGYTFGSGTRLTVV.

In its sample, this clone was seen once. CDR3 sequence: CASSRAGREGLGELFF. CDR3 in DNA: TGTGCCAGCAGCCGCGCGGGTCGGGAGGGTCTCGGGGAGCTGTTTTTT. The rearrangement uses TRBV7-2 and TRBJ2-2; 8 nucleotides match TRBD2. CDR3 length equals 16 residues. Trimming took 5 bases from V and 7 from J; bases not matched to a gene: 12. Germline V gene lookup returns CDR1 SGHTA and CDR2 FQGNSA.

Remarks on this clone: Other DNA sequences within the sample encode an identical CDR3. This chain joins TRBV27 and TRBJ1-2; D is undetermined. CDR1 is MNHEY and CDR2 is SMNVEV in the germline V gene (reference sequence). V was pared by 2 bases and J by 5 bases, with 9 bases between. This CDR3 spans 13 amino acids. This CDR3 reads CASSLRGGYGYTF. The CDR3 DNA follows: TGTGCCAGCAGTTTACGGGGAGGTTATGGCTACACCTTC.

The chain links TRBV5-5 to TRBJ2-1; D is uncertain. Germline CDR1 SGHKS, CDR2 YYEKEE (reference sequence). V was trimmed by 4 bases and J by 9 bases, leaving 8 bases between them. The CDR3 spans 11 residues. The CDR3 loop reads CASSGWTEQFF. The CDR3 bases are TGTGCCAGCAGCGGTTGGACTGAGCAGTTCTTC.

This chain joins TRBV5-1 and TRBJ2-5; no reliable D call. The closer fit of TRBJ2-7 to the DNA end suggests the J call may be wrong. Germline V gives CDR1 SGHRS, CDR2 YFSETQ. The CDR3 extends over 14 amino acids. The CDR3 DNA follows: TGCGCCAGCAGCTTCCAGGAACCATCCTACGAGCAGTACTTC. Amino acids: CASSFQEPSYEQYF.

The V and J genes are TRBV28 and TRBJ2-5; tentatively, D is TRBD1 or TRBD2 (5 bases each). The CDR3 runs to 14 residues. V lost 2 bases and J 2 bases, leaving 9 bases between the germline ends. CDR1 MDHEN and CDR2 SYDVKM come from the germline V gene. CDR3 sequence (DNA): TGTGCCAGCAGTTTAAGCTGGGGGCAAGAGACCCAGTACTTC. It codes for CASSLSWGQETQYF.

This clone was seen more than once but under ten times. The genes are TRBV6-6 and TRBJ2-7, with D possibly matching TRBD2 (6 bases). Trimming took off 4 bases at V and 12 bases at J, with 16 bases between the two ends. This CDR3 is 12 amino acids long. Germline V CDR1 and CDR2: MNHNY, SVGAGI (reference sequence). CDR3 in amino acids: CASSSRDGGRYF. The CDR3 DNA reads as TGTGCCAGCAGTTCGCGGGACGGAGGGAGGTACTTC.

The chain is built from TRBV7-9 and TRBJ1-2, with no clear D. Germline V lookup: CDR1 SEHNR, CDR2 FQNEAQ (reference sequence). V lost 3 bases to trimming and J lost 4 bases, with 18 bases between them. The CDR3 is 16 residues long. CDR3 region: CASSFFGQEIFYGYTF. The CDR3 coding sequence is TGTGCCAGCAGCTTTTTTGGGCAGGAGATCTTCTATGGCTACACCTTC.